Given below is one T cell receptor beta chain in context. What it binds is unknown. Sequencing relied on immunoSEQ assay v3.0, run at survey level. Assay used: immunoSEQ multiplex PCR; TCRdb lists only in-frame clones, some missing. Among fewer than 20,000 clones listed, roughly nine tenths were seen once. This sample is part of a study of long-term antiretroviral therapy in people with HIV. Study outcomes and limitations: Clones showing expansion before ART dominated the repertoire at all time points.

CDR3 length equals 14 residues. The germline CDR1 and CDR2 sequences are MDHEN and SYDVKM. The V and J ends lost 7 bases and 1 base, in that order; junction bases with no gene match: 7. The material sequenced was unsorted PBMCs, taken 0.5 years after starting antiretroviral therapy. The TCR sequence derives from a man aged 35 to 55 with HIV. The chain has TRBV28 and TRBJ2-7; TRBD1 aligns across 7 bases. In DNA form, the CDR3 reads TGTGCCAGCACCGAACCGGACAGGTCCTACGAGCAGTACTTC. This codes for CASTEPDRSYEQYF.